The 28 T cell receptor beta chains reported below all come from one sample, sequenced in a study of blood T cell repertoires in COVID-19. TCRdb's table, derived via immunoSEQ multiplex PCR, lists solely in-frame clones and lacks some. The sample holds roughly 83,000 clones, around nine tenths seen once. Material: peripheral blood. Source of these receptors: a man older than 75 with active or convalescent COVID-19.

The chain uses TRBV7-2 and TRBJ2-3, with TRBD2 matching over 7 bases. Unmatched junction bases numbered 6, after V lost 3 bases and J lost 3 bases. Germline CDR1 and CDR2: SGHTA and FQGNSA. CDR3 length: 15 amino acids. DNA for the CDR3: TGTGCCAGCAGCTTGACTAGCTTAGTGACAGATACGCAGTATTTT. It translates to CASSLTSLVTDTQYF. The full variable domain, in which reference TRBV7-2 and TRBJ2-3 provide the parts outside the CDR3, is GAGVSQSPSNKVTEKGKDVELRCDPISGHTALYWYRQSLGQGLEFLIYFQGNSAPDKSGLPSDRFSAERTGGSVSTLTIQRTQQEDSAVYLCASSLTSLVTDTQYFGPGTRLTVL.

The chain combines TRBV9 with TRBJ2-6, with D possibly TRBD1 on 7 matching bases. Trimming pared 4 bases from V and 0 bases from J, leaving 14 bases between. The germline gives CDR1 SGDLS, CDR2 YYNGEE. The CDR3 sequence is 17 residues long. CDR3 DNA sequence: TGTGCCAGCAGCCCGCGGGACAGCTACTCTGGGGCCAACGTCCTGACTTTC. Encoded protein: CASSPRDSYSGANVLTF.

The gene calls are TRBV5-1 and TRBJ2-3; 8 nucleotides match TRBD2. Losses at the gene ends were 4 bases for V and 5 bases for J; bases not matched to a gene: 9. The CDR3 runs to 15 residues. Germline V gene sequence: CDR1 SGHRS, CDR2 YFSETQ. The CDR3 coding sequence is TGCGCCAGCAGCCCTGCGGGCGGGGGGCTAGATACGCAGTATTTT. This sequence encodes CASSPAGGGLDTQYF.

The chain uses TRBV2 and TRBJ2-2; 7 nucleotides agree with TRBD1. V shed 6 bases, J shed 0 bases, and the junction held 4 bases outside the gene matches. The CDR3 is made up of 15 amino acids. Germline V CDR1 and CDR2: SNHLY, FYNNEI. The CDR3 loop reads CASSRQGPNTGELFF. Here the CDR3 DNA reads TGTGCCAGCAGCAGACAGGGCCCGAACACCGGGGAGCTGTTTTTT.

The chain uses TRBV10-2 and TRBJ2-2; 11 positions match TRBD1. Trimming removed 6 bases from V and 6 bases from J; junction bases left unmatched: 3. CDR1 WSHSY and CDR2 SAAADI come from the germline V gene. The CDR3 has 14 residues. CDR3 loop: CASRGTGGPGELFF. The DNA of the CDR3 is TGCGCCAGCAGAGGGACAGGGGGTCCCGGGGAGCTGTTTTTT.

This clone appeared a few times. The CDR3 DNA sequence: TGTGCCAGCACACTCGGGCTAGCCCCAGATACGCAGTATTTT. Its protein product is CASTLGLAPDTQYF. This sequence joins TRBV7-9 and TRBJ2-3, with D perhaps matching TRBD2 (5 bases). This CDR3 is built from 14 residues. The V gene's germline CDR1 is SEHNR and CDR2 FQNEAQ (reference sequence). Trimming removed 7 bases from V and 4 bases from J, with 15 bases in between.

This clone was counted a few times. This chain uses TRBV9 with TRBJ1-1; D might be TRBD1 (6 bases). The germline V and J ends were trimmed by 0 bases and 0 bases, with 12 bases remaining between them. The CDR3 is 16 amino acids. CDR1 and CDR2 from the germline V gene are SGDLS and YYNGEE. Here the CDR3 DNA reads TGTGCCAGCAGCGTAGGGGACACCTCTCTGAACACTGAAGCTTTCTTT. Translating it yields CASSVGDTSLNTEAFF. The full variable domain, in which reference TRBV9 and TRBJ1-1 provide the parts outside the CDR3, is DSGVTQTPKHLITATGQRVTLRCSPRSGDLSVYWYQQSLDQGLQFLIQYYNGEERAKGNILERFSAQQFPDLHSELNLSSLELGDSALYFCASSVGDTSLNTEAFFGQGTRLTVV.

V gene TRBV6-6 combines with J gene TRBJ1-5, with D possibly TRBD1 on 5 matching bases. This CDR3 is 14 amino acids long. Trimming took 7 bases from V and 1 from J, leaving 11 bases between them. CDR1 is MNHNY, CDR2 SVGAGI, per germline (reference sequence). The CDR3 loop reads CASTSTESNQPQHF. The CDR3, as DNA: TGTGCCAGCACTTCGACAGAAAGCAATCAGCCCCAGCATTTT.

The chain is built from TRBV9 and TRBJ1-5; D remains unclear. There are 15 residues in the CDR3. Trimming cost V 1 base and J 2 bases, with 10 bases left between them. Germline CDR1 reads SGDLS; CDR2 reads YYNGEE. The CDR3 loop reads CASSVMGDRNQPQHF. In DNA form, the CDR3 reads TGTGCCAGCAGCGTAATGGGAGATCGCAATCAGCCCCAGCATTTT.

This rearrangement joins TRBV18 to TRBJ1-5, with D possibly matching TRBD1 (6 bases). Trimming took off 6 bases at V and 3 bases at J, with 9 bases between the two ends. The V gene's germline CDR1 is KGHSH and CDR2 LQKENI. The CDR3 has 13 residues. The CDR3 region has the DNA TGTGCCAGCTCGACAGGTTACAATCAGCCCCAGCATTTT. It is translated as CASSTGYNQPQHF.

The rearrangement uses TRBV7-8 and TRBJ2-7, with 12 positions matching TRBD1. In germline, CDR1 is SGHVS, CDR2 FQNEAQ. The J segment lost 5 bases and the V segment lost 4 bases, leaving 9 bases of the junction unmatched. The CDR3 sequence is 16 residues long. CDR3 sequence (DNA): TGTGCCAGCAGCTCCTCAACCGGGACAGGGGGCCACGAGCAGTACGTC. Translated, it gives CASSSSTGTGGHEQYV.

The CDR3 nucleotides read TGTGCCAGCAGCAGGGGAGGCAATCAGCCCCAGCATTTT. Residues: CASSRGGNQPQHF. The V call is TRBV6-5, the J call TRBJ1-5, with D perhaps TRBD1 (6 bases). Germline V gene lookup returns CDR1 MNHEY and CDR2 SVGAGI. The CDR3 covers 13 residues. Trimming left V 6 bases short and J 2 bases short, with 8 bases between.

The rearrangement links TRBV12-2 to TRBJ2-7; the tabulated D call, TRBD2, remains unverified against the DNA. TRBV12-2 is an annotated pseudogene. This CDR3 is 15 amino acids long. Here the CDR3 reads CASRLEWTSSYEQYV. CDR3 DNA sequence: TGTGCAAGTCGCTTAGAATGGACTAGTTCCTACGAGCAGTACGTC.

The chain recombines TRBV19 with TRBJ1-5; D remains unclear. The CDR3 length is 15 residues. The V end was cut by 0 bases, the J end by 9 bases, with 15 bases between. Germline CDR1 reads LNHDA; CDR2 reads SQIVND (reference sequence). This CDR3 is CASSIDSAGMRPQHF. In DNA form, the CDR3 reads TGTGCCAGTAGTATAGATTCGGCGGGTATGCGGCCCCAGCATTTT.

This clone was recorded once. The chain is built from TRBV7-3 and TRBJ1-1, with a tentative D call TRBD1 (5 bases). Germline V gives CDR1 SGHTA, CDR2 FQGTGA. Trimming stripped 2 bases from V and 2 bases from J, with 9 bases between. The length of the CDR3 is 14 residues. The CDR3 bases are TGTGCCAGCAGCTTAGCAGGGACTAACACTGAAGCTTTCTTT. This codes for CASSLAGTNTEAFF.

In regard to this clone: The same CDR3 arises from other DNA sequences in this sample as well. CDR3 protein: CASSQGRNNSPLHF. The CDR3 region has the DNA TGTGCCAGCAGCCAAGGGAGAAATAATTCACCCCTCCACTTT. The V call is TRBV3-1 (or the pseudogene TRBV3-2), the J call TRBJ1-6, with D hard to call. This CDR3 is 14 amino acids long. Looked up from germline, CDR1 is LGHDT and CDR2 is YNNKEL (reference sequence). Trimming stripped 1 base from V and 5 bases from J, with 6 bases between.

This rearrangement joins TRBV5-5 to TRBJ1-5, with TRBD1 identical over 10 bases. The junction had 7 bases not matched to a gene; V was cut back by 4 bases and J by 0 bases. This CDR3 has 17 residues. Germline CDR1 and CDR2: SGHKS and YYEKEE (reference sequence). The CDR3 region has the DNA TGTGCCAGCAGCCAGACAGGGGGCGGTTATAGCAATCAGCCCCAGCATTTT. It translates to CASSQTGGGYSNQPQHF.

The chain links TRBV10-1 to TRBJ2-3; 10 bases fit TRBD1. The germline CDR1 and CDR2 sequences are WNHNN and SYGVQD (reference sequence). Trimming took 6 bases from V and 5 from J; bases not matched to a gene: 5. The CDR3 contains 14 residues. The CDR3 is CASREGQGEDTQYF. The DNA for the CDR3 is TGCGCCAGCAGGGAAGGACAGGGGGAAGATACGCAGTATTTT.

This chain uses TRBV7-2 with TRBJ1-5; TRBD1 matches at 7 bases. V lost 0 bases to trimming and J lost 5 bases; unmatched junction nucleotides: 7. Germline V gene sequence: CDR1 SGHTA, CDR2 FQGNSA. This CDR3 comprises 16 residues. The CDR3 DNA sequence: TGTGCCAGCAGCTTAGCGGAGGGGGCTGGCTATCAGCCCCAGCATTTT. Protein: CASSLAEGAGYQPQHF.

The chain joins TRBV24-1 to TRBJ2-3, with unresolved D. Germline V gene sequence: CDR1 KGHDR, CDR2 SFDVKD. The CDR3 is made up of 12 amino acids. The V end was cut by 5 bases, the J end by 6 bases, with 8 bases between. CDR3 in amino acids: CATSAGSDTQYF. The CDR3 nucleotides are TGTGCCACCAGTGCAGGTTCGGATACGCAGTATTTT.

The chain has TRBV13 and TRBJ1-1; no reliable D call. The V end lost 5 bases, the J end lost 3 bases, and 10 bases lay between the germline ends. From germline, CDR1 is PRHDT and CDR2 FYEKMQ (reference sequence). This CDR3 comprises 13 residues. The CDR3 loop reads CASSRRRDTEAFF. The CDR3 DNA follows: TGTGCCAGCAGCCGGCGTCGGGACACTGAAGCTTTCTTT.

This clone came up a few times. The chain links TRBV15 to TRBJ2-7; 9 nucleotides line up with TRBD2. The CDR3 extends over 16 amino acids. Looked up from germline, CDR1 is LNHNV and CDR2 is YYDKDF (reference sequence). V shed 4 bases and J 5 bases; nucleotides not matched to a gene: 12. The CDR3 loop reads CATSTGTSPWENEQYV. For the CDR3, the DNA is TGTGCCACCAGCACCGGGACTAGCCCATGGGAAAACGAGCAGTACGTC.

CDR3 DNA: TGTGCCAGTAGTATAGCCCGACGGGGGGCGGATGAAAAACTGTTTTTT. Translating it yields CASSIARRGADEKLFF. The V call is TRBV19, the J call TRBJ1-4; weak D call: TRBD1 (6 bases). V gave up 1 base and J gave up 6 bases, with 15 bases separating them. Germline V gene lookup returns CDR1 LNHDA and CDR2 SQIVND (reference sequence). The CDR3 covers 16 residues.

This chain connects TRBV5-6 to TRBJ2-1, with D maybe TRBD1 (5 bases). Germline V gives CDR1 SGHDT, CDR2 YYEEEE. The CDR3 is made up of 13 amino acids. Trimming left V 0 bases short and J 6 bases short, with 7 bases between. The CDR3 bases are TGTGCCAGCAGCTTGGGACAGACCAATGAGCAGTTCTTC. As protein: CASSLGQTNEQFF.

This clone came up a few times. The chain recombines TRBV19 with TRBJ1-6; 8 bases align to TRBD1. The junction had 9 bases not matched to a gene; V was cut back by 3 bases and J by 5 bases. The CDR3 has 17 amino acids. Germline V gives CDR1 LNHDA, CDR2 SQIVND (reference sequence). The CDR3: CASSISGQGADNSPLHF. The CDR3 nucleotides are TGTGCCAGTAGTATTTCAGGACAGGGCGCTGATAATTCACCCCTCCACTTT.

The CDR3 protein is CASSATGTSGDIQYF. As DNA, the CDR3 is TGTGCCAGCAGCGCCACCGGGACTAGCGGGGACATTCAGTACTTC. The chain employs TRBV21-1 and TRBJ2-4; TRBD2, the D gene given by the table, was not confirmed from the DNA. TRBV21-1 represents a pseudogene. The length of the CDR3 is 15 residues.

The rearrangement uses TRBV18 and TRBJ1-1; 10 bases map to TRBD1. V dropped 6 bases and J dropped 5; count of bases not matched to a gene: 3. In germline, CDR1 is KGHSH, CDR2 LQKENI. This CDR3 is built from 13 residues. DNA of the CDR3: TGTGCCAGCTCCCCGGGACAGGGGACTGAAGCTTTCTTT. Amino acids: CASSPGQGTEAFF.

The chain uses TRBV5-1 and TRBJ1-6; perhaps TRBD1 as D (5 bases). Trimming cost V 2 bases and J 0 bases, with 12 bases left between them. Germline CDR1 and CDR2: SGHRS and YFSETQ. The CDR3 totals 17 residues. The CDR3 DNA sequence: TGCGCCAGCAGCTTATGGGGGACTAGCTCCTATAATTCACCCCTCCACTTT. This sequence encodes CASSLWGTSSYNSPLHF.